This entry lists 32 T cell receptor beta chains sequenced from one sample in a study of OX40 agonist ivuxolimab in advanced cancers. This table comes from immunoSEQ multiplex PCR, and its TCRdb copy is limited to in-frame clones, with some not included. The sample lists about 75,000 clones; approximately 86% were seen once. The sequenced sample was CD4+ or CD8+ T cells sorted from blood, obtained in a trial of the OX40 agonist ivuxolimab. These receptors originate from an adult with an advanced solid tumor such as melanoma, head and neck, liver or kidney cancer.

As for this clone: Germline and junction disagree at one end, which may indicate a read error. The chain uses TRBV28 and TRBJ2-7; 7 bases map to TRBD2. Germline CDR1 MDHEN, CDR2 SYDVKM. CDR3 length: 14 residues. The CDR3 coding sequence is TGTGCCGGCAGTTGGATCCGGGGGGCCTACGAGCAGTACTTC. Translated, it gives CAGSWIRGAYEQYF.

V usage is TRBV28 and J usage is TRBJ2-5; a weak D match, TRBD1 (5 bases). In germline, CDR1 is MDHEN, CDR2 SYDVKM. This CDR3 is 15 amino acids long. Trimming left V 5 bases short and J 1 base short, with 14 bases between. For the CDR3, the DNA is TGTGCCAGCAGTAAAGGGGCCGAACTCCAAGAGACCCAGTACTTC. The encoded protein is CASSKGAELQETQYF. Drawing the rest from reference TRBV28 and TRBJ2-5, the complete variable domain is DVKVTQSSRYLVKRTGEKVFLECVQDMDHENMFWYRQDPGLGLRLIYFSYDVKMKEKGDIPEGYSVSREKKERFSLILESASTNQTSMYLCASSKGAELQETQYFGPGTRLLVL.

This rearrangement joins TRBV5-8 to TRBJ1-6; 7 bases are a match to TRBD1. Germline CDR1 SGHTS, CDR2 YDEGEE. CDR3 length equals 14 residues. V dropped 1 base and J dropped 10; count of bases not matched to a gene: 5. The CDR3 DNA reads TGTGCCAGCAGCTTGACGGGACAGAGGTCACCCCTCCACTTT. Protein product: CASSLTGQRSPLHF.

This chain joins TRBV2 and TRBJ1-5; 7 bases line up with TRBD1. Germline values: CDR1 SNHLY, CDR2 FYNNEI. V was pared by 3 bases and J by 2 bases, with 4 bases of the junction left unmatched. The CDR3 covers 15 residues. The CDR3 nucleotides read TGTGCCAGCAGTGAGAGGGGGCTAGGCAATCAGCCCCAGCATTTT. It encodes CASSERGLGNQPQHF. Full variable domain (missing parts from reference TRBV2 and TRBJ1-5): EPEVTQTPSHQVTQMGQEVILRCVPISNHLYFYWYRQILGQKVEFLVSFYNNEISEKSEIFDDQFSVERPDGSNFTLKIRSTKLEDSAMYFCASSERGLGNQPQHFGDGTRLSIL.

The sample holds a few counts of this clone. The gene calls are TRBV30 and TRBJ1-4; 9 nucleotides match TRBD1. V was pared by 2 bases and J by 4 bases, with 8 bases of the junction left unmatched. There are 16 residues in the CDR3. Germline V lookup: CDR1 GTSNPN, CDR2 SVGIG (reference sequence). The DNA for the CDR3 is TGTGCCTGGAGTCGGGGGACAGGGACCTTTAATGAAAAACTGTTTTTT. Protein: CAWSRGTGTFNEKLFF.

V gene TRBV6-6 combines with J gene TRBJ1-2; unclear D gene. This CDR3 has 13 amino acids. Germline assignment: CDR1 MNHNY and CDR2 SVGAGI (reference sequence). V gave up 6 bases and J gave up 4 bases, with 12 bases separating them. CDR3 residues: CASRPDGSYGYTF. The CDR3 nucleotides are TGTGCCAGCAGACCCGACGGGAGCTATGGCTACACCTTC.

The chain couples TRBV6-1 to TRBJ1-2; the match to TRBD1 covers 8 bases. The CDR3 loop spans 14 amino acids. Germline V gene lookup returns CDR1 MNHNS and CDR2 SASEGT. J was trimmed by 1 base and V by 8 bases; bases with no gene match: 6. The CDR3 is CASVPGGSNYGYTF. CDR3 DNA sequence: TGTGCCAGCGTCCCAGGGGGCAGTAACTATGGCTACACCTTC.

The gene calls are TRBV10-3 and TRBJ2-7; the match to TRBD2 covers 7 bases. The CDR3 sequence is 17 residues long. V lost 3 bases and J lost 4; bases outside the gene matches: 15. The germline V gene has CDR1 ENHRY and CDR2 SYGVKD. The CDR3 DNA sequence: TGTGCCATCAGTGACTTGGGGGGGACGGGCGGAAGATACGAGCAGTACTTC. It encodes CAISDLGGTGGRYEQYF.

The CDR3 DNA reads TGCGCCAGCAGCTTGTATAGCTCGGGCTCCTACGAGCAGTACTTC. It yields the protein CASSLYSSGSYEQYF. The V and J genes are TRBV5-1 and TRBJ2-7; D gene unclear. Trimming took off 1 base at V and 0 bases at J, with 11 bases between the two ends. The CDR3 is 15 amino acids. CDR1 and CDR2 (germline): SGHRS, YFSETQ.

The chain is built from TRBV11-2 and TRBJ2-1; D gene uncertain. Germline CDR1 and CDR2: SGHAT and FQNNGV. V shed 0 bases and J shed 7 bases, with 4 bases lying between them. This CDR3 contains 12 residues. The CDR3, as DNA: TGTGCCAGCAGCTTAGAGTATAATGAGCAGTTCTTC. Translation gives CASSLEYNEQFF.

The chain employs TRBV2 and TRBJ1-2, with a tentative D call TRBD1 (6 bases). Germline CDR1 reads SNHLY; CDR2 reads FYNNEI. The CDR3 has 15 amino acids. V lost 1 base and J 4 bases, leaving 13 bases between the germline ends. CDR3 in DNA: TGTGCCAGCAGTGAAGGGGGGGCTGGCGGCTATGGCTACACCTTC. Its translation is CASSEGGAGGYGYTF.

This rearrangement joins TRBV5-4 to TRBJ2-7; D possibly corresponds to TRBD1 (5 bases). The CDR3 runs 14 residues. Germline CDR1 SGHNT, CDR2 YYREEE (reference sequence). The V and J ends lost 2 bases and 2 bases respectively, with 11 bases between them. The CDR3 here is CASSFPTDPYEQYF. CDR3 nucleotides: TGTGCCAGCAGCTTCCCGACAGACCCCTACGAGCAGTACTTC.

The chain combines TRBV7-3 with TRBJ1-6; no firm D call. The CDR3 runs 13 residues. The germline V gene encodes CDR1 SGHTA and CDR2 FQGTGA. V was trimmed by 8 bases and J by 5 bases, leaving 10 bases between them. CDR3 DNA sequence: TGTGCCAGCGCGGACGGCAATAATTCACCCCTCCACTTT. This gives the protein CASADGNNSPLHF.

In its sample, this clone was seen a few times. CDR3 residues: CASSKTGPYEKLFF. Written as DNA, the CDR3 is TGTGCCAGCAGCAAGACCGGGCCCTATGAAAAACTGTTTTTT. The chain recombines TRBV5-6 with TRBJ1-4; unclear D gene. Per the germline V gene, CDR1 is SGHDT and CDR2 is YYEEEE. V was clipped by 4 bases and J by 6 bases, with 13 bases between them. This CDR3 has 14 amino acids.

This clone turned up a few times. The rearrangement uses TRBV10-2 and TRBJ1-4; TRBD1 matches at 7 bases. CDR1 is WSHSY and CDR2 is SAAADI in the germline V gene. The CDR3 has 15 residues. V trimming: 2 bases; J trimming: 4 bases; junction bases outside the gene matches: 4. The CDR3 DNA reads TGCGCCAGCAGTGAGCCGACAGGGTTTAATGAAAAACTGTTTTTT. Translated, it gives CASSEPTGFNEKLFF.

The V call is TRBV18, the J call TRBJ2-1; D is perhaps TRBD2 (8 bases). The V gene's germline CDR1 is KGHSH and CDR2 LQKENI. There are 15 residues in the CDR3. Trimming left V 11 bases short and J 4 bases short, with 21 bases between. The CDR3 DNA reads TGTGCCGCCCGGGGGGGGACAGAACAATACAATGAGCAGTTCTTC. It encodes CAARGGTEQYNEQFF.

Note on this clone: One junction end disagrees with the germline gene, perhaps due to a read error. V usage is TRBV19 and J usage is TRBJ2-1; 8 bases match TRBD2. Germline V CDR1 and CDR2: LNHDA, SQIVND (reference sequence). This CDR3 spans 13 amino acids. CDR3 loop: CASSSSGGTSRIF. The DNA of the CDR3 is TGTGCCAGTAGTAGCTCAGGCGGGACTAGTCGGATCTTC.

The rearrangement uses TRBV7-2 and TRBJ1-3; D call uncertain. The V end lost 5 bases, the J end lost 0 bases, and 17 bases lay between the germline ends. CDR1 SGHTA and CDR2 FQGNSA come from the germline V gene. The CDR3 loop spans 17 amino acids. CDR3 residues: CASSLKKKVLSGNTIYF. CDR3 bases: TGTGCCAGCAGCCTAAAGAAAAAAGTTCTCTCTGGAAACACCATATATTTT.

The chain links TRBV10-3 to TRBJ2-7, with D possibly being TRBD1 (6 bases). Germline V lookup: CDR1 ENHRY, CDR2 SYGVKD. The ends were cut back, 0 bases at V and 5 bases at J, with 14 bases in the middle. The CDR3 has 15 amino acids. CDR3 sequence: CAISESQGLLNEQYF. The CDR3 nucleotides are TGTGCCATCAGTGAGTCACAGGGCTTACTAAACGAGCAGTACTTC.

CDR3 DNA: TGTGCCAGTAGGGGACTAGCGGGCCTACAAGGACCGGGAGAAAGTGAGACCCAGTACTTC. Its protein product is CASRGLAGLQGPGESETQYF. V is TRBV19 and J is TRBJ2-5; 12 bases map to TRBD2. The V gene's germline CDR1 is LNHDA and CDR2 SQIVND (reference sequence). Germline trimming cut 6 bases from V and 5 bases from J; bases unmatched to any gene: 22. This CDR3 comprises 20 residues.

J is TRBJ2-7 and V is TRBV4-1; D may be TRBD1 (5 bases). This CDR3 has 15 residues. The germline V and J ends were trimmed by 1 base and 4 bases, with 14 bases remaining between them. CDR1 MGHRA and CDR2 YSYEKL come from the germline V gene. The CDR3 coding sequence is TGCGCCAGCAGCCAAGCCTTGCAGGGCAAGTACGAGCAGTACTTC. This codes for CASSQALQGKYEQYF.

In regard to this clone: Within the sample, other DNA sequences also encode this same CDR3. The J gene is TRBJ1-1, the V gene TRBV9; TRBD1 matches at 8 bases. Germline-derived CDR1 and CDR2 are SGDLS and YYNGEE. There are 17 residues in the CDR3. After removal of 4 bases from V and 1 base from J, the junction contained 12 bases not matched to a gene. The CDR3 region has the DNA TGTGCCAGCAGCCCACGAGGGGCCGACAGGGGGAACACTGAAGCTTTCTTT. This sequence encodes CASSPRGADRGNTEAFF.

This chain uses TRBV5-4 with TRBJ2-6; a possible D gene is TRBD1 (6 bases). The CDR3 is made up of 16 amino acids. The germline V and J ends were trimmed by 2 bases and 0 bases, with 9 bases remaining between them. CDR1 and CDR2 from the germline V gene are SGHNT and YYREEE (reference sequence). The CDR3 DNA is TGTGCCAGCAGCTTAGGACAGAGCTCTGGGGCCAACGTCCTGACTTTC. It codes for CASSLGQSSGANVLTF.

The V gene is TRBV14, the J gene TRBJ1-2; D gene ambiguous. This CDR3 is built from 14 residues. Trimming took 2 bases from V and 5 from J, leaving 12 bases between them. Germline CDR1 and CDR2: SGHDN and FVKESK. CDR3 protein: CASSQLGALYGYTF. As DNA, the CDR3 is TGTGCCAGCAGCCAACTAGGAGCACTATATGGCTACACCTTC.

This chain uses TRBV6-1 with TRBJ2-3, with a weak D call TRBD1 (6 bases). V was pared by 4 bases and J by 5 bases, with 13 bases between. In germline, CDR1 is MNHNS, CDR2 SASEGT. The CDR3 has 14 residues. This chain's CDR3 is CASSVNRVIDTQYF. Here the CDR3 DNA reads TGTGCCAGCAGTGTAAACAGGGTTATAGATACGCAGTATTTT.

V and J are TRBV6-1 and TRBJ2-1; D is undetermined. Germline V CDR1 and CDR2: MNHNS, SASEGT. The CDR3 loop spans 15 amino acids. V dropped 2 bases and J dropped 4 bases, with 12 bases sitting between them. CDR3 amino acids: CASSESTPVYNEQFF. The CDR3 DNA reads TGTGCCAGCAGTGAATCGACTCCCGTATACAATGAGCAGTTCTTC.

The CDR3 nucleotides are TGTGCCAGCAAAACAGCTTACAATCAGCCCCAGCATTTT. This translates into CASKTAYNQPQHF. The V gene is TRBV6-5, the J gene TRBJ1-5, with D hard to call. Germline CDR1 and CDR2: MNHEY and SVGAGI. The V end was cut by 7 bases, the J end by 3 bases, with 10 bases between. The CDR3 extends over 13 amino acids.

This rearrangement joins TRBV6-1 to TRBJ2-1; D may be TRBD2 (6 bases). The CDR3 spans 14 residues. The germline V gene has CDR1 MNHNS and CDR2 SASEGT. Trimming removed 5 bases at V and 1 base at J, with 9 bases between. The CDR3 sequence: CASSLSGSYNEQFF. DNA of the CDR3: TGTGCCAGCAGTCTTAGCGGTTCCTACAATGAGCAGTTCTTC.

The chain recombines TRBV6-5 with TRBJ2-2; a possible D gene is TRBD2 (6 bases). Looked up from germline, CDR1 is MNHEY and CDR2 is SVGAGI. V was trimmed by 2 bases and J by 6 bases, leaving 10 bases between them. The CDR3 spans 14 residues. CDR3 protein: CASSYTGAAGELFF. DNA for the CDR3: TGTGCCAGCAGTTACACGGGAGCAGCCGGGGAGCTGTTTTTT.

This chain links TRBV15 with TRBJ2-5; D not resolved. The length of the CDR3 is 15 residues. CDR1 is LNHNV, CDR2 YYDKDF, per germline (reference sequence). V lost 1 base, J lost 0 bases, and 9 bases lay in between. The chain's CDR3 is CATSRVTGYQETQYF. CDR3 DNA sequence: TGTGCCACCAGCAGAGTTACGGGCTACCAAGAGACCCAGTACTTC.

This clone occurred a few times. V usage is TRBV7-9 and J usage is TRBJ1-1, with D hard to call. Looked up from germline, CDR1 is SEHNR and CDR2 is FQNEAQ (reference sequence). The CDR3 loop spans 13 amino acids. The V end was cut by 0 bases, the J end by 8 bases, with 10 bases between. Here the CDR3 DNA reads TGTGCCAGCAGCTTAGCCCGATGGAGGGAAGCTTTCTTT. Translated, it gives CASSLARWREAFF.

J is TRBJ2-7 and V is TRBV5-8; possibly TRBD2 for D (5 bases). The germline V gene has CDR1 SGHTS and CDR2 YDEGEE. The CDR3 is 14 residues long. The ends were cut back, 0 bases at V and 5 bases at J, with 12 bases in the middle. In DNA, the CDR3 is TGTGCCAGCAGCTTGGGTACGGGATTAGACGAGCAGTACTTC. This encodes CASSLGTGLDEQYF. Based on the CDR3 plus reference TRBV5-8 and TRBJ2-7, the full variable domain is EAGVTQSPTHLIKTRGQQATLRCSPISGHTSVYWYQQALGLGLQFLLWYDEGEERNRGNFPPRFSGRQFPNYSSELNVNALELEDSALYLCASSLGTGLDEQYFGPGTRLTVT.